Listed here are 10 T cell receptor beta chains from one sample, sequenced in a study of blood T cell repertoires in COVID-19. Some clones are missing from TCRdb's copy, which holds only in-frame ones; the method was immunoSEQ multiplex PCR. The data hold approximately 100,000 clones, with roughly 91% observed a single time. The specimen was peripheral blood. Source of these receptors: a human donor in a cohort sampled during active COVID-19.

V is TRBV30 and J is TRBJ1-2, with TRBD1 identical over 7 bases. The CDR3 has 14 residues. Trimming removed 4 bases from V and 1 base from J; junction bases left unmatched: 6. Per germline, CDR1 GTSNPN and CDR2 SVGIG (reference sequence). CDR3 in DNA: TGTGCCTGGAAGTGGGCAGGGGGTAACTATGGCTACACCTTC. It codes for CAWKWAGGNYGYTF.

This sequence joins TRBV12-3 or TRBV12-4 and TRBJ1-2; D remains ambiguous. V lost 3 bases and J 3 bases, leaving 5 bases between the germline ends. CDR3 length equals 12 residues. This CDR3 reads CASSLSDYGYTF. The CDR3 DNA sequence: TGTGCCAGCAGTTTGTCGGACTATGGCTACACCTTC.

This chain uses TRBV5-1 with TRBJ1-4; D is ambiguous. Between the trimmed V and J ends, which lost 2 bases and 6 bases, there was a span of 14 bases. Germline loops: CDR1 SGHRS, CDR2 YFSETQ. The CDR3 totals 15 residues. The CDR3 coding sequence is TGCGCCAGCAGCTTTGAACACCCTAGCTATGAAAAACTGTTTTTT. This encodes CASSFEHPSYEKLFF. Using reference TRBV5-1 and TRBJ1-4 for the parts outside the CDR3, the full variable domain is KAGVTQTPRYLIKTRGQQVTLSCSPISGHRSVSWYQQTPGQGLQFLFEYFSETQRNKGNFPGRFSGRQFSNSRSEMNVSTLELGDSALYLCASSFEHPSYEKLFFGSGTQLSVL.

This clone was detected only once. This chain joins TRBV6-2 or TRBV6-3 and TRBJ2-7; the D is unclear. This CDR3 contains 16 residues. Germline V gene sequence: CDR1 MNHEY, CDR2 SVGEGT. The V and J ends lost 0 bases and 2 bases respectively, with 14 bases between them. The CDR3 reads CASSYSWARKTYEQYF. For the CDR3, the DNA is TGTGCCAGCAGTTACTCATGGGCTCGTAAAACCTACGAGCAGTACTTC.

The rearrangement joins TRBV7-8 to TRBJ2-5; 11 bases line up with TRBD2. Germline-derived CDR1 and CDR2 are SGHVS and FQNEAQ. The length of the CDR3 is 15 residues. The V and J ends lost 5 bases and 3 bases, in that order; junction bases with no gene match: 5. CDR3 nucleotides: TGTGCCAGCAGCCCAGGGACTAGCGGAGAAGAGACCCAGTACTTC. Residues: CASSPGTSGEETQYF. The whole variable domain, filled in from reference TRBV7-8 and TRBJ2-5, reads GAGVSQSPRYKVAKRGQDVALRCDPISGHVSLFWYQQALGQGPEFLTYFQNEAQLDKSGLPSDRFFAERPEGSVSTLKIQRTQQEDSAVYLCASSPGTSGEETQYFGPGTRLLVL.

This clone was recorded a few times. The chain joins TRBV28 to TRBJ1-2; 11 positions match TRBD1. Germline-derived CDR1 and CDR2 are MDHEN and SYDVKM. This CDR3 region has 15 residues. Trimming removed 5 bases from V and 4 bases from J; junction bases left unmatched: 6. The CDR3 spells CASSRPGQGGYGYTF. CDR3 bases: TGTGCCAGCAGTCGCCCGGGACAGGGGGGCTATGGCTACACCTTC.

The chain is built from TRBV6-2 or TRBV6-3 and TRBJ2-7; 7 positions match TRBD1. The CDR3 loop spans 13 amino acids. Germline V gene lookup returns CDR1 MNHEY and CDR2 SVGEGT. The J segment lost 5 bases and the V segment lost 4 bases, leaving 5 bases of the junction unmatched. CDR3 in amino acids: CASSSTGSHEQYF. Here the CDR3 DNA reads TGTGCCAGCAGTTCGACAGGGAGCCACGAGCAGTACTTC.

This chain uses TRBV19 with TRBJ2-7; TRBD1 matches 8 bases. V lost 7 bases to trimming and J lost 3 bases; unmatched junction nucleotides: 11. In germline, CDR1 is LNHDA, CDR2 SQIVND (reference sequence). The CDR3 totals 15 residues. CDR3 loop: CASTPRAGTGYEQYF. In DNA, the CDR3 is TGTGCCAGTACCCCCCGGGCAGGGACAGGCTACGAGCAGTACTTC.

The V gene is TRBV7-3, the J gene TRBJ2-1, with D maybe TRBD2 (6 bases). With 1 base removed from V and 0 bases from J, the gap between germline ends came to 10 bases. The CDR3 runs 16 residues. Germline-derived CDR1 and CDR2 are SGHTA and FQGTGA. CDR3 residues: CASSLNGGSSYNEQFF. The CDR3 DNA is TGTGCCAGCAGCTTAAATGGGGGGAGCTCCTACAATGAGCAGTTCTTC.

The CDR3 loop reads CASSEPRPGLAVSSYNEQFF. The CDR3 DNA sequence: TGCGCCAGCAGTGAGCCCCGACCGGGACTAGCGGTAAGCTCCTACAATGAGCAGTTCTTC. The chain combines TRBV10-1 with TRBJ2-1; the match to TRBD2 covers 11 bases. CDR1 and CDR2 (germline): WNHNN, SYGVQD (reference sequence). This CDR3 contains 20 residues. V trimming: 2 bases; J trimming: 0 bases; junction bases outside the gene matches: 12.